This TCR beta chain was retrieved from a study of molecular identifiers for immune sequencing clone quantification. On the study more broadly: Five aliquots were made in replicates from the RNA of approximately 20,000 or 98,000 naive CD8 cells, and four were sequenced. Study findings and constraints: Reports indicate spiked Jurkat TCR RNA from one cell could be found among roughly 950,000 naive cells.

The CDR3 is 12 amino acids. V lost 7 bases and J 2 bases, leaving 9 bases between the germline ends. From germline, CDR1 is MNHEY and CDR2 SVGEGT. TCRdb re-called the PCR reads with MiXCR, one entry per CDR3 protein. Of more than 35,000 distinct CDR3 sequences in the sample, under 20% are singletons; the top ten hold under 1.4%. Naive CD8 T cells were sorted as CD8+CD4-CCR7+CD45RA+. This clonotype has at least ten counts. Its antigen is undetermined. V usage is TRBV6-2 or TRBV6-3 and J usage is TRBJ2-7, with a weak D call TRBD1 (6 bases). The clonotype was recovered from a human donor in good health. Some libraries in this study had Jurkat cell RNA spiked in. Sequenced sample: naive CD8+ T cells from blood, with Jurkat cell RNA spiked in. Subset specified: FACS-sorted CD8+CD4-CCR7+CD45RA+ naive T cells. The CDR3 protein is CASTWTAYEQYF. CDR3 coding DNA: TGTGCCAGCACCTGGACAGCCTACGAGCAGTACTTC.